The 24 T cell receptor beta chains below were found in one sample sequenced in a study of long-term antiretroviral therapy in people with HIV (dated by TCRdb to 2021 to 2024). The immunoSEQ hsTCRB v3.0 assay was used at survey level resolution to sequence the TRB variable region. This immuneACCESS table, as held by TCRdb, lists in-frame sequences with V and J called but not all clones. Of the missing ones, under half trace to an unresolved V gene in checked studies; the others have no known cause. The sample table shows 30,000 to 35,000 clones, and approximately 74% are seen once. The ten largest make up 3% to 3.5% of the sample. Sequences were derived from unsorted PBMCs, sampled 3 years after starting antiretroviral therapy. The receptors here all came from a man in his forties or fifties with HIV.

The rearrangement uses TRBV6-5 and TRBJ2-7; TRBD1 is a possible D gene (6 bases). The length of the CDR3 is 10 residues. V was shortened by 11 bases and J by 6 bases, with 11 bases between the two germline ends. From germline, CDR1 is MNHEY and CDR2 SVGAGI. CDR3 nucleotides: TGTGCCCCCAGGGGAAGCGAGCAGTACTTC. Protein sequence: CAPRGSEQYF.

The rearrangement uses TRBV11-3 and TRBJ2-7; D possibly corresponds to TRBD2 (5 bases). The CDR3 spans 15 residues. In germline, CDR1 is SGHNT, CDR2 YENEEA. Between the trimmed V and J ends, which lost 4 bases and 1 base, there was a span of 14 bases. The CDR3 spells CASSSSSTGSYEQYF. The CDR3 region has the DNA TGTGCCAGCAGCTCCTCCTCGACGGGATCCTACGAGCAGTACTTC.

The chain combines TRBV28 with TRBJ2-3, with 12 positions matching TRBD2. The J segment lost 4 bases and the V segment lost 5 bases, leaving 7 bases of the junction unmatched. Germline V gives CDR1 MDHEN, CDR2 SYDVKM. CDR3 length: 16 amino acids. The CDR3 loop is CASSPWTSGTSDTQYF. The CDR3 DNA is TGTGCCAGCAGTCCCTGGACTAGCGGGACCTCAGATACGCAGTATTTT.

The chain links TRBV13 to TRBJ2-7; TRBD1 is a possible D gene (6 bases). The germline CDR1 and CDR2 sequences are PRHDT and FYEKMQ (reference sequence). Trimming shortened V by 5 bases and J by 9 bases, and 20 bases separated the two germline ends. The CDR3 extends over 14 amino acids. Here the CDR3 DNA reads TGTGCCAGCAGCCCGCCTAACAGGGTAGGCGTGCAGTACTTC. Amino acids: CASSPPNRVGVQYF. The full variable domain, completed using reference TRBV13 and TRBJ2-7, is AAGVIQSPRHLIKEKRETATLKCYPIPRHDTVYWYQQGPGQDPQFLISFYEKMQSDKGSIPDRFSAQQFSDYHSELNMSSLELGDSALYFCASSPPNRVGVQYFGPGTRLTVT.

This sequence joins TRBV5-4 and TRBJ1-2; D unresolved. Germline CDR1 is SGHNT and CDR2 is YYREEE (reference sequence). Deletions cut 4 bases from V and 2 bases from J, with 9 bases between. CDR3 size: 13 residues. CDR3 sequence: CASSPDGNYGYTF. For the CDR3, the DNA is TGTGCCAGCAGCCCCGACGGAAACTATGGCTACACCTTC.

The chain recombines TRBV19 with TRBJ2-2; no clear D gene. V was cut by 1 base and J by 1 base, with 10 bases left in between. The germline CDR1 and CDR2 sequences are LNHDA and SQIVND (reference sequence). The CDR3 runs to 16 residues. The CDR3 DNA follows: TGTGCCAGTAGTATAGGGCATATTATGAACACCGGGGAGCTGTTTTTT. Protein sequence: CASSIGHIMNTGELFF.

DNA of the CDR3: TGCGCCAGCAGGGTTCGAGGGGGAGCCTTGGACGAGCAGTACTTC. This gives the protein CASRVRGGALDEQYF. J is TRBJ2-7 and V is TRBV5-1, with D possibly being TRBD1 (6 bases). Germline V CDR1 and CDR2: SGHRS, YFSETQ. The CDR3 is 15 amino acids. V was trimmed by 5 bases and J by 5 bases, leaving 20 bases between them. Together with reference TRBV5-1 and TRBJ2-7, the CDR3 gives the full variable domain: KAGVTQTPRYLIKTRGQQVTLSCSPISGHRSVSWYQQTPGQGLQFLFEYFSETQRNKGNFPGRFSGRQFSNSRSEMNVSTLELGDSALYLCASRVRGGALDEQYFGPGTRLTVT.

V and J are TRBV11-2 and TRBJ2-2, with a weak D call TRBD2 (6 bases). This CDR3 contains 16 residues. CDR1 and CDR2 from the germline V gene are SGHAT and FQNNGV. Trimming left V 0 bases short and J 2 bases short, with 10 bases between. This CDR3 reads CASSLEIGRNTGELFF. CDR3 nucleotides: TGTGCCAGCAGCTTAGAAATCGGGAGAAACACCGGGGAGCTGTTTTTT.

The V call is TRBV7-2, the J call TRBJ2-7; D ambiguous. Trimming removed 1 base from V and 1 base from J, with 5 bases in between. From germline, CDR1 is SGHTA and CDR2 FQGNSA. This CDR3 spans 13 amino acids. As DNA, the CDR3 is TGTGCCAGCAGCTTAGAGAGGTCCTACGAGCAGTACTTC. Residues: CASSLERSYEQYF.

CDR3 region: CASSQELAGGRNEQFF. CDR3 coding DNA: TGCGCCAGCAGCCAAGAGCTAGCGGGGGGGCGCAATGAGCAGTTCTTC. The V and J genes are TRBV4-1 and TRBJ2-1, with 12 bases lining up with TRBD2. CDR1 is MGHRA, CDR2 YSYEKL, per germline. J was trimmed by 6 bases and V by 0 bases; bases with no gene match: 3. CDR3 length: 16 residues.

The chain is built from TRBV7-9 and TRBJ2-5; perhaps TRBD1 as D (6 bases). The closer fit of TRBJ2-7 to the DNA end suggests the J call may be wrong. Germline values: CDR1 SEHNR, CDR2 FQNEAQ (reference sequence). The length of the CDR3 is 13 residues. The CDR3 is CASSWDNSYEQYF. In nucleotides, the CDR3 is TGTGCCAGCAGCTGGGACAACTCCTACGAGCAGTACTTC.

The chain is built from TRBV10-3 and TRBJ1-4; no clear D gene. Germline V gene sequence: CDR1 ENHRY, CDR2 SYGVKD. Trimming pared 10 bases from V and 0 bases from J, leaving 12 bases between. This CDR3 has 14 residues. DNA for the CDR3: TGTGCCACCAAGGGCGGCTCAACTAATGAAAAACTGTTTTTT. This encodes CATKGGSTNEKLFF.

The V gene is TRBV2, the J gene TRBJ1-3; no clear D. V was pared by 5 bases and J by 0 bases, with 11 bases between. The CDR3 runs to 15 residues. CDR1 is SNHLY, CDR2 FYNNEI, per germline. This CDR3 reads CASSPSSISGNTIYF. CDR3 nucleotide sequence: TGTGCCAGCAGTCCTTCCTCTATCTCTGGAAACACCATATATTTT.

The gene calls are TRBV11-1 and TRBJ2-7, with 10 bases matching TRBD1. The V gene's germline CDR1 is SGHAT and CDR2 FQDESV (reference sequence). With 2 bases clipped from V and 1 base from J, the junction kept 2 bases outside the gene matches. This CDR3 contains 15 residues. The CDR3 coding sequence is TGTGCCAGCAGCTTACGGGACAGGGGATCCTACGAGCAGTACTTC. Its translation is CASSLRDRGSYEQYF.

DNA of the CDR3: TGTGCCAGTAAGTTCGGACTAGCGGGAGGCAATGAGCAGTTCTTC. Translation gives CASKFGLAGGNEQFF. The V and J genes are TRBV19 and TRBJ2-1, with 14 bases identical to TRBD2. CDR1 and CDR2 (germline): LNHDA, SQIVND (reference sequence). The CDR3 totals 15 residues. The junction had 5 bases not matched to a gene; V was cut back by 7 bases and J by 6 bases.

This clone has just a few counts. The genes are TRBV7-6 and TRBJ2-1; tentative D call: TRBD2 (6 bases). Germline assignment: CDR1 SGHVS and CDR2 FNYEAQ. V was clipped by 11 bases and J by 4 bases, with 12 bases between them. This CDR3 has 12 residues. CDR3 sequence: CASGTRYNEQFF. The CDR3 nucleotides read TGTGCCTCCGGGACTCGATACAATGAGCAGTTCTTC.

CDR3: CASSPGGYGYTF. DNA of the CDR3: TGTGCCAGCAGCCCAGGGGGTTATGGCTACACCTTC. The chain is built from TRBV7-9 and TRBJ1-2; 7 bases agree with TRBD1. J lost 5 bases, V lost 5 bases, and 2 bases had no gene match. CDR1 and CDR2 from the germline V gene are SEHNR and FQNEAQ (reference sequence). CDR3 length equals 12 residues.

This clone has just one count. The V call is TRBV5-6, the J call TRBJ2-3; unclear D gene. CDR1 and CDR2 from the germline V gene are SGHDT and YYEEEE. V lost 4 bases, J lost 8 bases, and 11 bases lay in between. There are 12 residues in the CDR3. The CDR3 reads CASSAQDGTQYF. CDR3 nucleotide sequence: TGTGCCAGCAGCGCTCAGGATGGTACGCAGTATTTT.

The chain employs TRBV6-5 and TRBJ1-5, with unresolved D. The germline gives CDR1 MNHEY, CDR2 SVGAGI. V shed 8 bases and J shed 4 bases, with 9 bases lying between them. The CDR3 contains 12 residues. This CDR3 reads CASQTGNQPQHF. In DNA, the CDR3 is TGTGCCAGCCAGACGGGAAATCAGCCCCAGCATTTT.

This chain connects TRBV23-1 to TRBJ1-5; TRBD1 agrees at 8 bases. Being an ORF, TRBV23-1 has a function that is uncertain. The trim removed 0 bases at V and 7 bases at J, leaving 11 bases unmatched. The CDR3 has 17 amino acids. Here the CDR3 DNA reads TGCGCCAGCAGTCAATCGCTTCCGACAGGGGAATCACAGCCCCAGCATTTT. It encodes CASSQSLPTGESQPQHF.

V gene TRBV19 combines with J gene TRBJ1-1; D is perhaps TRBD1 (5 bases). CDR3 length equals 14 residues. CDR1 and CDR2 (germline): LNHDA, SQIVND (reference sequence). The V and J ends lost 3 bases and 1 base respectively, with 9 bases between them. This CDR3 is CASSIRRGNTEAFF. The DNA of the CDR3 is TGTGCCAGTAGTATCCGGAGGGGGAACACTGAAGCTTTCTTT.

This clone was recorded a few times. J is TRBJ1-6 and V is TRBV7-8; D is undetermined. Trimming took off 2 bases at V and 9 bases at J, with 8 bases between the two ends. The CDR3 runs to 13 residues. Germline CDR1 is SGHVS and CDR2 is FQNEAQ. The CDR3 region is CASSLTAVSPLHF. In DNA form, the CDR3 reads TGTGCCAGCAGCTTAACGGCAGTTTCACCCCTCCACTTT.

The chain combines TRBV4-3 with TRBJ2-3, with TRBD1 identical over 7 bases. CDR1 and CDR2 (germline): LGHNA, YSLEER. The junction had 7 bases not matched to a gene; V was cut back by 2 bases and J by 5 bases. The CDR3 runs 15 residues. The CDR3 DNA sequence: TGCGCCAGCAGCCAATCCCTAGGGGGCGGAGATACGCAGTATTTT. Translated: CASSQSLGGGDTQYF.

This clone occurred a few times. V usage is TRBV10-3 and J usage is TRBJ2-7, with D possibly TRBD1 on 6 matching bases. CDR1 is ENHRY and CDR2 is SYGVKD in the germline V gene. The CDR3 spans 12 residues. With 0 bases removed from V and 7 bases from J, the gap between germline ends came to 7 bases. CDR3: CAISESTGEQYF. The CDR3 DNA is TGTGCCATCAGTGAGTCTACAGGGGAGCAGTACTTC.